This T cell receptor (beta chain) originates from a study of T-cell reconstitution after alpha-beta-depleted transplantation in children. This clonotype was counted ten times or more. Library preparation (for TCRbeta) was performed with unique molecular identifiers. TCRdb processed the PCR reads anew with MiXCR; each CDR3 protein has one entry. Of hundreds of thousands of distinct CDR3 sequences in the sample, more than 20% were seen once. The ends were cut back, 3 bases at V and 5 bases at J, with 16 bases in the middle. The CDR3 length is 15 residues. The chain couples TRBV12-3 or TRBV12-4 to TRBJ2-5; weak D call: TRBD1 (6 bases). The source is a female patient between 2 and 15 years old who had a stem cell transplant for congenital amegakaryocytic thrombocytopenia, so the T cells may come from the graft donor. Sequencing was performed on PBMCs, mostly from graft donor cells, taken 360 days after TCRalphabeta/CD19-depleted stem cell transplant. CDR3: CASSFQARGSETQYF. CDR3 DNA: TGTGCCAGCAGTTTTCAGGCCAGGGGTAGCGAGACCCAGTACTTC.